This T cell receptor (beta chain) emerged from a study of cytomegalovirus exposure and HLA in healthy donors. Study results and caveats: While the bulk of TCR sequences proved rare, some public TCRs turned up in many donors.

Worth noting for this clone: Its cognate antigen is unknown.

Looked up from germline, CDR1 is MGHDK and CDR2 is SYGVNS. V was pared by 1 base and J by 5 bases, with 16 bases between. The CDR3 totals 16 residues. Amplification used 60 Vbeta primers and 13 Jbeta primers. Using immunoSEQ multiplex PCR, the repertoire was profiled, and TCRdb retains in-frame clones only, with some absent. The sample consists of about 120,000 clones, 63% of them appearing once. Sequenced: PBMCs. The chain employs TRBV25-1 and TRBJ2-3; tentatively, D is TRBD2 (6 bases). This sequence originates from a man between 35 and 55 years old in good health and CMV-seropositive. CDR3 protein: CASSESSGDGIDTQYF. The DNA of the CDR3 is TGTGCCAGCAGTGAATCCTCGGGAGACGGCATAGATACGCAGTATTTT. The complete variable domain, with remaining parts taken from reference TRBV25-1 and TRBJ2-3, reads EADIYQTPRYLVIGTGKKITLECSQTMGHDKMYWYQQDPGMELHLIHYSYGVNSTEKGDLSSESTVSRIRTEHFPLTLESARPSHTSQYLCASSESSGDGIDTQYFGPGTRLTVL.